The T cell receptor (beta chain) under discussion was sequenced for a study of cytomegalovirus exposure and HLA in healthy donors. This clone has just a few counts. Unmatched junction bases numbered 3, after V lost 8 bases and J lost 1 base. Germline V gene lookup returns CDR1 GTSNPN and CDR2 SVGIG (reference sequence). There are 12 residues in the CDR3. The PCR used 60 Vbeta and 13 Jbeta primers. Only in-frame clones appear in the TCRdb table, and some are missing; sequencing was by immunoSEQ multiplex PCR. Of more than 85,000 clones listed, around 76% were seen once; the top ten hold 4%. This TCR was sampled from a woman in her fifties or sixties in good health and CMV-seropositive. Source material: PBMCs. This chain links TRBV30 with TRBJ1-2; 8 nucleotides line up with TRBD1. CDR3 region: CAGQGDNYGYTF. CDR3 nucleotides: TGTGCCGGACAGGGAGATAACTATGGCTACACCTTC.